Below are 5 T cell receptor beta chains sequenced from a single sample in a study of T cells expressing NK-cell markers (dated by TCRdb to between 2020 and 2021). Library method: 5' RACE. Instrument used: Illumina HiSeq 2000. TCRdb reprocessed the reads, so every CDR3 protein sequence counts as one entry and DNA is not shown. The sample table holds about 140,000 distinct CDR3 sequences. Of the sample, 12% falls within the top ten clones. The specimen was blood T cells: a sorted CD56 or NKG2C T cell subset, CD4+ or CD8+ T cells, or bulk PBMC T cells (not recorded which). The receptors here all came from a man aged 18-30 years in good health. Donor details come from another sample of the same person, matched by shared clones.

The chain links TRBV7-2 to TRBJ2-7; there is no DNA to check the TCRdb D call of TRBD2. This CDR3 has 16 residues. Per the germline V gene, CDR1 is SGHTA and CDR2 is FQGNSA. The chain's CDR3 is CASSPTSSSFSYEQYF.

This CDR3 reads CAISGLDLETQYF. The V gene is TRBV10-3, the J gene TRBJ2-5; the TCRdb D gene call, TRBD2, has no DNA to confirm it. CDR1 is ENHRY and CDR2 is SYGVKD in the germline V gene. This CDR3 contains 13 residues.

This chain uses TRBV7-6 with TRBJ2-3; TCRdb proposes TRBD1, but this gene call is untestable without DNA. The CDR3 spans 17 residues. Germline V gives CDR1 SGHVS, CDR2 FNYEAQ. CDR3: CASSFPMDRVGTDTQYF.

The chain links TRBV20-1 to TRBJ2-7; TCRdb picks TRBD2, but there is no DNA to check that call. The CDR3 spans 14 residues. Germline CDR1 is DFQATT and CDR2 is SNEGSKA (reference sequence). This chain's CDR3 is CSAPSLAGAYEQYF.

The chain's CDR3 is CASSWAQGMNTEAFF. V is TRBV5-1 and J is TRBJ1-1. Germline V CDR1 and CDR2: SGHRS, YFSETQ. This CDR3 is 15 amino acids long.